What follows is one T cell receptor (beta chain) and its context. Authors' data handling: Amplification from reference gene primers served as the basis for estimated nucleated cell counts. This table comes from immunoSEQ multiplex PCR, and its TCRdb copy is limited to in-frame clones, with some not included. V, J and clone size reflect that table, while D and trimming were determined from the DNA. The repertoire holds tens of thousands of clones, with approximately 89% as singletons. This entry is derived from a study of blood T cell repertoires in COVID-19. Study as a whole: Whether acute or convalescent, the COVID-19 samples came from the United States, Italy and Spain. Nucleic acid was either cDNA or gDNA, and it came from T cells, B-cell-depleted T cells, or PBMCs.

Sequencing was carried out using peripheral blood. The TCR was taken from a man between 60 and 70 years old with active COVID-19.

CDR3 DNA: TGCGCCAGCAGCTTTGATTCGCTAGCGGAGTACAATGAGCAGTTCTTC. Amino acid sequence: CASSFDSLAEYNEQFF. The chain couples TRBV5-1 to TRBJ2-1; TRBD2 aligns across 7 bases. This CDR3 has 16 amino acids. Germline assignment: CDR1 SGHRS and CDR2 YFSETQ. Trimming at V came to 2 bases and at J to 4 bases, leaving 9 bases not matched to a gene.